This T cell receptor beta chain was sequenced during a study of T cell responses to AZD1222 COVID-19 vaccine. Study-level results: Only 5 or 6 AZD1222 recipients were seropositive at baseline. Clonal diversity was possibly underestimated, and white British individuals and females predominated among donors. Targets within unmutated variant regions were reportedly found for nearly half of spike-specific TCRs. Repertoires in all cases were sampled only once the peak T cell response had passed.

Only one count was recorded for this clone. Its antigen is as yet unknown. Sequenced by immunoSEQ multiplex PCR; TCRdb stores in-frame clones only, minus some. The sample comprises under 95,000 clones, approximately 88% of which are singletons, and around 2% rests with the top ten. The CDR3 consists of 15 residues. CDR1 and CDR2 (germline): LNHDA, SQIVND (reference sequence). V shed 3 bases and J 4 bases; nucleotides not matched to a gene: 6. This chain connects TRBV19 to TRBJ1-2; TRBD1 matches 9 bases. The source material was peripheral blood, sampled on day 0 of AZD1222 vaccination. The origin of this receptor is an adult in good health. The CDR3 sequence is CASSILWDRVYGYTF. The CDR3 DNA follows: TGTGCCAGTAGTATTTTGTGGGACAGGGTCTATGGCTACACCTTC.